Each of the 13 T cell receptor beta chains below was sequenced from the same sample in a study of glioma-infiltrating T cells (TCRdb year 2016). Sequencer: Illumina MiSeq. TCR alpha and beta CDR3 regions were amplified with the iRepertoire nested amplicon-rescue multiplex PCR (arm-PCR) platform from RNA. TCRdb handled the public reads itself, with Q25 trimming in fastp and clone calling in MiXCR, and kept productive beta chains. Each entry merges the rows of one CDR3 protein and shows their most common DNA and genes. The sample yields 95,000 to 150,000 distinct CDR3 sequences; roughly 25% were counted once. Around 15% of the sample goes to the ten largest clones. Sequencing was done on a sample of glioma tissue, nonneoplastic brain tissue, or PBMCs (not recorded which). These receptors originate from a human donor with low-grade glioma or glioblastoma, undergoing nonglioma brain surgery, or in good health (not recorded which).

The chain is built from TRBV30 and TRBJ1-1; D is ambiguous. The CDR3 contains 13 residues. The germline V and J ends were trimmed by 2 bases and 4 bases, with 11 bases remaining between them. Germline-derived CDR1 and CDR2 are GTSNPN and SVGIG (reference sequence). The CDR3 DNA sequence: TGTGCCTGGAGTAAGGAGGCCCGCACTGAAGCTTTCTTT. Its translation: CAWSKEARTEAFF.

The rearrangement joins TRBV20-1 to TRBJ1-3; D remains unclear. Trimming pared 2 bases from V and 4 bases from J, leaving 6 bases between. This CDR3 is 12 amino acids long. The V gene's germline CDR1 is DFQATT and CDR2 SNEGSKA (reference sequence). The CDR3 DNA reads TGCAGTGCTAGACTGGAGGGAAACACCATATATTTT. It specifies CSARLEGNTIYF.

As regards this clonotype: The junction and the germline gene differ at one end; a read error may be behind it. The chain is built from TRBV6-2 or TRBV6-3 and TRBJ2-2; 7 bases agree with TRBD2. The CDR3 length is 14 residues. Germline loops: CDR1 MNHEY, CDR2 SVGEGT. CDR3 in amino acids: CASSQNGGTGEPFF. In DNA, the CDR3 is TGTGCCAGCAGTCAAAACGGGGGGACCGGGGAGCCGTTTTTT.

This clonotype was seen at least ten times. This chain uses TRBV5-1 with TRBJ1-5; D unclear. This CDR3 contains 16 residues. Per germline, CDR1 SGHRS and CDR2 YFSETQ. V was clipped by 4 bases and J by 0 bases, with 14 bases between them. CDR3 DNA: TGCGCCAGCAGCCCACGGCCTGGTGATAGCAATCAGCCCCAGCATTTT. As protein: CASSPRPGDSNQPQHF.

This clonotype was observed many times. The chain has TRBV6-1 and TRBJ2-5; weak D call: TRBD2 (5 bases). Trimming removed 3 bases from V and 4 bases from J, with 18 bases in between. The CDR3 spans 16 residues. Germline-derived CDR1 and CDR2 are MNHNS and SASEGT. Here the CDR3 DNA reads TGTGCCAGCAGTGACCTCGAGGGAAGCGGAGGAGAGACCCAGTACTTC. Translated: CASSDLEGSGGETQYF.

About this clonotype: This is likely a read error, given that the CDR3 carries no conserved phenylalanine or tryptophan at its end. V usage is TRBV20-1 and J usage is TRBJ2-7; TRBD1 or TRBD2 may be the D gene (5 bases each). Trimming cost V 6 bases and J 4 bases, with 13 bases left between them. The CDR3 runs 12 residues. Germline-derived CDR1 and CDR2 are DFQATT and SNEGSKA (reference sequence). The CDR3 is CSAWDGSYEQYL. The CDR3 region has the DNA TGCAGTGCCTGGGACGGCTCGTACGAGCAGTACCTC.

The CDR3 DNA reads as TGTGCCAGCTCACCATGGGATAGCGGGAGGCTCGGGGATCAGTTCTTC. This encodes CASSPWDSGRLGDQFF. The chain combines TRBV18 with TRBJ2-1; 10 bases map to TRBD2. The CDR3 runs 16 residues. The ends lost 2 bases at V and 13 bases at J; junction bases unmatched: 14. The germline gives CDR1 KGHSH, CDR2 LQKENI.

This clonotype came up many times. This rearrangement joins TRBV28 to TRBJ1-1; 7 bases align to TRBD1. The V segment lost 6 bases and the J segment 0 bases; nucleotides outside the gene matches: 7. Per germline, CDR1 MDHEN and CDR2 SYDVKM. The CDR3 has 15 amino acids. This CDR3 reads CASSLMDRLNTEAFF. Written as DNA, the CDR3 is TGTGCCAGCAGCCTCATGGACAGGTTGAACACTGAAGCTTTCTTT.

The CDR3 loop reads CATSRDYSGNPYEQYF. The CDR3 nucleotides read TGTGCCACCAGCAGAGATTACTCAGGTAACCCCTACGAGCAGTACTTC. The chain joins TRBV15 to TRBJ2-7, with unresolved D. Germline assignment: CDR1 LNHNV and CDR2 YYDKDF (reference sequence). The CDR3 length is 16 residues. V lost 0 bases and J 2 bases, leaving 14 bases between the germline ends. Supplemented by reference TRBV15 and TRBJ2-7, the full variable domain reads DAMVIQNPRYQVTQFGKPVTLSCSQTLNHNVMYWYQQKSSQAPKLLFHYYDKDFNNEADTPDNFQSRRPNTSFCFLDIRSPGLGDTAMYLCATSRDYSGNPYEQYFGPGTRLTVT.

Ten or more counts support this clonotype. Mismatch with germline at one junction end may stem from a read error. This rearrangement joins TRBV6-1 to TRBJ1-5; D unresolved. CDR1 is MNHNS, CDR2 SASEGT, per germline. The CDR3 totals 11 residues. CDR3 nucleotide sequence: TGTGCCAGCAGAGAGAACCAGGTGGGAAATTTT. It codes for CASRENQVGNF.

This clonotype was detected ten times or more. The chain is built from TRBV7-2 and TRBJ1-2; no clear D gene. V lost 2 bases and J lost 2, with 21 bases in between. Germline lookup yields CDR1 SGHTA and CDR2 FQGNSA. This CDR3 spans 18 amino acids. The CDR3 DNA is TGTGCCAGCAGCTTACGGTCTGCGCCTTCGGTCGTAAACTATGGCTACACCTTC. Translation: CASSLRSAPSVVNYGYTF.

This clonotype has a handful of counts. The V and J genes are TRBV7-3 and TRBJ2-1; 10 positions match TRBD2. Trimming took 4 bases from V and 4 from J; bases not matched to a gene: 4. The germline gives CDR1 SGHTA, CDR2 FQGTGA. This CDR3 has 15 amino acids. CDR3 loop: CASSSTSGKYNEQFF. The CDR3, as DNA: TGTGCCAGCAGCTCTACTAGCGGGAAGTACAATGAGCAGTTCTTC.

This clonotype was detected a few times. The chain joins TRBV4-1 to TRBJ2-7; TRBD2 is a possible D gene (6 bases). Between the trimmed V and J ends, which lost 0 bases and 5 bases, there was a span of 14 bases. The CDR3 contains 15 residues. Per germline, CDR1 MGHRA and CDR2 YSYEKL. For the CDR3, the DNA is TGCGCCAGCAGCCAAGAACCACTAGCTGCCCACGAGCAGTACTTC. Protein: CASSQEPLAAHEQYF.